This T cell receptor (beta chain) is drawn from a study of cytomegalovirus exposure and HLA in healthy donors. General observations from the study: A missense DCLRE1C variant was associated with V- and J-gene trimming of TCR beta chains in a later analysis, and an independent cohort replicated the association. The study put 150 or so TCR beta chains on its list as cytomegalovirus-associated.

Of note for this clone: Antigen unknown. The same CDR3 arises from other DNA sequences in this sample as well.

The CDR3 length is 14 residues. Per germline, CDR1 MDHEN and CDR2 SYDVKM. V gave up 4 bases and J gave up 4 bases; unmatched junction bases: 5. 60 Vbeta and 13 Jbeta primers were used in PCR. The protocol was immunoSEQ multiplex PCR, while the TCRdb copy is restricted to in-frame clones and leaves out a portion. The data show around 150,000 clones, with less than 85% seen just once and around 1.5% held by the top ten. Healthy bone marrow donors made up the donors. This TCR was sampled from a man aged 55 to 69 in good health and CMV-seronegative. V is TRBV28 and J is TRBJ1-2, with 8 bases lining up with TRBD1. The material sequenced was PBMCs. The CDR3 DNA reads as TGTGCCAGCAGTTCCCTAGGACAGGGCTATGGCTACACCTTC. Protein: CASSSLGQGYGYTF.